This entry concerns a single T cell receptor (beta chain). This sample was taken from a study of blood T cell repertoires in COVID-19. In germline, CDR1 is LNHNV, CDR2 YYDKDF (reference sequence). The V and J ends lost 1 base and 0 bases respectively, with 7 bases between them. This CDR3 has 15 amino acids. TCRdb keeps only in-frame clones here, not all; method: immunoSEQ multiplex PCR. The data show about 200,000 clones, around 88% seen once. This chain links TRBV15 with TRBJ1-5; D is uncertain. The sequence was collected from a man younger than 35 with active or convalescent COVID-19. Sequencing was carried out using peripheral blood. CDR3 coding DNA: TGTGCCACCAGCAGAGGCCCGGGTAGCAATCAGCCCCAGCATTTT. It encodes CATSRGPGSNQPQHF.